This TCR beta chain stems from a study of T-cell reconstitution after alpha-beta-depleted transplantation in children. Concerning this clonotype: Its antigen is still unknown.

Points from the study as a whole: It was newly produced T cells that mostly accounted for T-cell counts and diversity one year after transplant.

Unique molecular identifiers were incorporated during preparation of the TCRbeta library. One entry per CDR3 protein results from TCRdb running MiXCR on the PCR reads. In the table there are around 450,000 distinct CDR3 sequences, about 40% of which are singletons. The ends lost 3 bases at V and 0 bases at J; junction bases unmatched: 8. The germline gives CDR1 DFQATT, CDR2 SNEGSKA (reference sequence). CDR3 length: 16 amino acids. This clonotype was sampled from a girl aged 2 to 10 with aplastic anemia, due to receive a stem cell transplant. Sequenced here: PBMCs, sampled before TCRalphabeta/CD19-depleted stem cell transplant. The chain recombines TRBV20-1 with TRBJ2-5; 9 nucleotides align to TRBD2. The CDR3 sequence: CSASGVTSGNQETQYF. In nucleotides, the CDR3 is TGCAGTGCTAGCGGGGTGACTAGCGGCAACCAAGAGACCCAGTACTTC.